The 9 T cell receptor beta chains in this list originate from one sample, sequenced in a study of blood T cells in healthy people across ages. A second 7 to 11 cycle PCR used barcoded and J-beta primers. TCRdb recomputed calls from the 5' RACE reads with MiXCR, one row per CDR3 protein. The repertoire holds more than 1,000,000 distinct CDR3 sequences, with less than 25% as singletons. This sample also appeared in a second study, on T cells of mothers and their children.

Specimen: blood. Source of these receptors: a girl aged 2 to 10 in good health.

This chain joins TRBV4-1 and TRBJ2-1, with 8 bases lining up with TRBD2. This CDR3 contains 19 residues. V lost 1 base, J lost 4 bases, and 15 bases stayed unmatched. Germline lookup yields CDR1 MGHRA and CDR2 YSYEKL. CDR3 amino acids: CASSQVQGSGSRGYNEQFF. The CDR3 nucleotides are TGCGCCAGCAGCCAAGTGCAGGGGAGCGGGAGCCGGGGTTACAATGAGCAGTTCTTC.

The chain combines TRBV9 with TRBJ2-1, with D possibly TRBD1 on 6 matching bases. Per germline, CDR1 SGDLS and CDR2 YYNGEE. This CDR3 has 16 residues. Trimming removed 3 bases at V and 2 bases at J, with 15 bases between. The CDR3 sequence is CASSAPGHTTYNEQFF. The CDR3, as DNA: TGTGCCAGCAGCGCCCCGGGACATACGACCTACAATGAGCAGTTCTTC.

This clonotype appeared a few times. The chain joins TRBV6-1 to TRBJ2-5, with D possibly being TRBD1 or TRBD2 (5 bases each). Germline CDR1 and CDR2: MNHNS and SASEGT. This CDR3 has 16 residues. V lost 0 bases to trimming and J lost 5 bases, with 16 bases between them. For the CDR3, the DNA is TGTGCCAGCAGTGAAGCGGGACGGCCATTTTTGGAGACCCAGTACTTC. Protein sequence: CASSEAGRPFLETQYF.

The chain has TRBV27 and TRBJ2-7; no definite D call. The CDR3 runs 15 residues. Trimming left V 0 bases short and J 5 bases short, with 14 bases between. Per germline, CDR1 MNHEY and CDR2 SMNVEV (reference sequence). CDR3 loop: CASSLSTGSGNEQYF. CDR3 nucleotide sequence: TGTGCCAGCAGTTTATCGACGGGCTCGGGCAACGAGCAGTACTTC.

With respect to this clonotype: The germline gene is not matched at one end of the junction; a read error may be the cause. This sequence joins TRBV27 and TRBJ1-2; possibly TRBD1 for D (6 bases). Per germline, CDR1 MNHEY and CDR2 SMNVEV (reference sequence). The CDR3 is made up of 16 amino acids. The DNA for the CDR3 is TGTGCCAGCAGTTTATCATTGGGGCGGGGGGGCTATGGTTACACCTTC. It specifies CASSLSLGRGGYGYTF.

The chain couples TRBV29-1 to TRBJ1-2; a weak D match, TRBD1 (5 bases). From germline, CDR1 is SQVTM and CDR2 ANQGSEA. The ends were cut back, 7 bases at V and 3 bases at J, with 12 bases in the middle. The CDR3 loop spans 12 amino acids. The CDR3 is CSDWGIYYGYTF. CDR3 sequence (DNA): TGCAGCGATTGGGGGATCTACTATGGCTACACCTTC. Full variable domain (rest looked up from reference TRBV29-1 and TRBJ1-2): SAVISQKPSRDICQRGTSLTIQCQVDSQVTMMFWYRQQPGQSLTLIATANQGSEATYESGFVIDKFPISRPNLTFSTLTVSNMSPEDSSIYLCSDWGIYYGYTFGSGTRLTVV.

This clonotype was seen a handful of times. The rearrangement joins TRBV9 to TRBJ2-2; D remains unclear. Germline V lookup: CDR1 SGDLS, CDR2 YYNGEE. This CDR3 contains 15 residues. V lost 2 bases, J lost 2 bases, and 10 bases lay in between. This CDR3 reads CASSVLIANTGELFF. CDR3 DNA: TGTGCCAGCAGCGTCCTAATAGCTAACACCGGGGAGCTGTTTTTT.

This clonotype has a handful of counts. The V gene is TRBV20-1, the J gene TRBJ1-1; D remains unclear. The length of the CDR3 is 15 residues. Deletions cut 5 bases from V and 0 bases from J, with 16 bases between. Per germline, CDR1 DFQATT and CDR2 SNEGSKA (reference sequence). The CDR3 loop reads CSAQHPTSMNTEAFF. The CDR3 DNA sequence: TGCAGTGCTCAACACCCGACAAGCATGAACACTGAAGCTTTCTTT.

This clonotype was recorded once. The CDR3 bases are TGTGCCATCAGTGAGTCGGTTACAGGGGGCGAGCAGTACTTC. This encodes CAISESVTGGEQYF. The rearrangement links TRBV10-3 to TRBJ2-5; 8 nucleotides agree with TRBD1. The J call may be in error: the DNA end matches TRBJ2-7 better. Germline-derived CDR1 and CDR2 are ENHRY and SYGVKD. The CDR3 is made up of 14 amino acids.